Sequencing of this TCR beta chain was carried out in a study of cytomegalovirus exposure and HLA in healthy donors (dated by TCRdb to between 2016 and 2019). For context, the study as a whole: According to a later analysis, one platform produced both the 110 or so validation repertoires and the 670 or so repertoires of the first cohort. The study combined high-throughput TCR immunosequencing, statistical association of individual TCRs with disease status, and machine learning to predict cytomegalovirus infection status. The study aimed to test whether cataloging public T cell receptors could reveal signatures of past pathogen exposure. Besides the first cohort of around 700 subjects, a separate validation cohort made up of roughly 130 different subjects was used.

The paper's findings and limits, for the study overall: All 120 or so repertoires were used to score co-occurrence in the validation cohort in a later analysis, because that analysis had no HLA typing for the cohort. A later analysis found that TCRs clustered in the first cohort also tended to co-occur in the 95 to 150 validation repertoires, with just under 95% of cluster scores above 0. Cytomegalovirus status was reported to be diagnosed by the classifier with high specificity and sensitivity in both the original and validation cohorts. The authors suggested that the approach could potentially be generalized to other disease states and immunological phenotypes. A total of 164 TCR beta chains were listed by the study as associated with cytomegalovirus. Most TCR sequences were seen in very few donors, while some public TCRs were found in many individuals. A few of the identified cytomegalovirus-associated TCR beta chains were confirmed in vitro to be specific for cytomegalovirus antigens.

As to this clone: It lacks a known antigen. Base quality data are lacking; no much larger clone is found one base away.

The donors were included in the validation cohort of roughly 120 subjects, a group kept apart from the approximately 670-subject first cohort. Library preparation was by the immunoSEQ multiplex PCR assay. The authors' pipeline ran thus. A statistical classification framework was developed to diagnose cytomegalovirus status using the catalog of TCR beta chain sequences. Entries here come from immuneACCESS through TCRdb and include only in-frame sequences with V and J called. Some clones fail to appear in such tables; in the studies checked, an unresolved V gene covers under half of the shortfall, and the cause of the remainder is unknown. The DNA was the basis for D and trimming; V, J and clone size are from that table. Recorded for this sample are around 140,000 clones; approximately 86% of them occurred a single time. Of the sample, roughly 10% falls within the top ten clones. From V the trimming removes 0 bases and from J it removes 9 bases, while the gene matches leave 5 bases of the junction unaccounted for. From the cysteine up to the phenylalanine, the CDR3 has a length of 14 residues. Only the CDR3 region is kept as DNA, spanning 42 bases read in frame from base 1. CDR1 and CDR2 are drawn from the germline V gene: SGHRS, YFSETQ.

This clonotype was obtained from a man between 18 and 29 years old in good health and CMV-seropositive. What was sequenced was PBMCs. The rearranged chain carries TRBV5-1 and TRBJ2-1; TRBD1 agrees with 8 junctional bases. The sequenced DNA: TGCGCCAGCAGCTTGGTGACAGGGGTTGTTGAGCAGTTCTTC. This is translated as CASSLVTGVVEQFF.